This TCR beta chain comes out of a study of blood T cell repertoires in COVID-19. On the study more broadly: Donors in the United States, Italy and Spain gave samples during acute or convalescent COVID-19. From T cells, B-cell-depleted T cells, or PBMCs came the material, which was cDNA or gDNA.

In the study's own analysis: From reference gene primer amplification, estimates of nucleated cell counts were derived. TCRdb keeps only in-frame clones here, not all; method: immunoSEQ multiplex PCR. V, J and clone size were drawn from that table, and D and trimming were deduced from the DNA. The table has 40,000 to 60,000 clones, approximately 70% seen once. Trimming stripped 0 bases from V and 0 bases from J, with 9 bases between. The CDR3 runs to 15 residues. The germline CDR1 and CDR2 sequences are SGHAT and FQNNGV. The chain couples TRBV11-2 to TRBJ2-7, with D hard to call. The clonotype comes from a woman between 65 and 79 years old with acute or convalescent COVID-19. Sequenced material: peripheral blood. This CDR3 is CASSLEAESSYEQYF. For the CDR3, the DNA is TGTGCCAGCAGCTTAGAGGCGGAGAGCTCCTACGAGCAGTACTTC.